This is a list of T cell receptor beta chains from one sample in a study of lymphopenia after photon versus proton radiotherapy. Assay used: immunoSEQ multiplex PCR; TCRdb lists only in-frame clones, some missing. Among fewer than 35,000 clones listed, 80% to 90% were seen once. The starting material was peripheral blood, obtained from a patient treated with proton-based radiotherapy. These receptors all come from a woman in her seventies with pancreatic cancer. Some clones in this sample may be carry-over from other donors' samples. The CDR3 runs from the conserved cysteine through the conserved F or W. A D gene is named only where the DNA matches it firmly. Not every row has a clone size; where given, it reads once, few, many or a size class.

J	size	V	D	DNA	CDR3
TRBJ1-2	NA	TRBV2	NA	TGTGCCAGTTCACCCGCTAACTATGGCTACACCTTC	CASSPANYGYTF
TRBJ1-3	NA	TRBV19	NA	TGTGCCAGTAGTATTGGACGGATCTCTGGAAACACCATATATTTT	CASSIGRISGNTIYF
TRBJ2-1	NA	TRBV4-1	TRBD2	TGCGCCAGCGGGGGGAGCGGGAACTCCTACAATGAGCAGTTCTTC	CASGGSGNSYNEQFF
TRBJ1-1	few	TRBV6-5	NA	TGTGCCAGCAGTTACTCGGGGGGCTGGGAGAACACTGAAGCTTTCTTT	CASSYSGGWENTEAFF
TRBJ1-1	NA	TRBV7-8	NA	TGTGCCAGCAGCCCCAAGACAGACGACACTGAAGCTTTCTTT	CASSPKTDDTEAFF
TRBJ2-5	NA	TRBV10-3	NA	TGTGCCATCAGTGAGTCGACGGTCCCAGAGACCCAGTACTTC	CAISESTVPETQYF
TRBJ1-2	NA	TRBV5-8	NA	TGTGCCAGCAGCTTTGGGATCCCCCCCTATGGCTACACCTTC	CASSFGIPPYGYTF
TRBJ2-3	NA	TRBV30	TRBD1	TGTGCCTGGAGACCGGGACAGGGGGCACGGGATACGCAGTATTTT	CAWRPGQGARDTQYF
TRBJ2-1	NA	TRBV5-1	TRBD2	TGCGCCAGCAGCCCGGGACTAGCGGGAGAGGATGAGCAGTTCTTC	CASSPGLAGEDEQFF
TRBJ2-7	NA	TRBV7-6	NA	TGTGCCAGCAGCTTGGCTACTAGTGCAAACGAGCAGTACTTC	CASSLATSANEQYF
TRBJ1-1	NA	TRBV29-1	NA	TGCAGCGTTGTAGTCGCTGAAGCTTTCTTT	CSVVVAEAFF
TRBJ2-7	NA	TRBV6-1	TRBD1	TGTGCCAGCAGTGATTCCGGGACAGGGGTCTCCTACGAGCAGTACTTC	CASSDSGTGVSYEQYF
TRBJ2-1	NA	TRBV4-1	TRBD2	TGCGCCAGCAGCCCTCTAACTAGCGGGAAATACAATGAGCAGTTCTTC	CASSPLTSGKYNEQFF
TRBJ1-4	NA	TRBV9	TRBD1	TGTGCCAGCAGCGAGGGACCGGGACAGGGGAACACTAATGAAAAACTGTTTTTT	CASSEGPGQGNTNEKLFF
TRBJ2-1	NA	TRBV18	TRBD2	TGTGCCAGCTCACCAGGGACTAGCGGGAGTAATGAGCAGTTCTTC	CASSPGTSGSNEQFF
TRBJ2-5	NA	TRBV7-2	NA	TGTGCCAGCAGCTTAAGGGGGTTTGGGGAGACCCAGTACTTC	CASSLRGFGETQYF
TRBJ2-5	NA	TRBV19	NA	TGTGCCAGTAGTATCTTGGGACAAGAGACCCAGTACTTC	CASSILGQETQYF
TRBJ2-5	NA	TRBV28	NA	TGTGCCAGCAGTTGGGGGAGCGAGACCCAGTACTTC	CASSWGSETQYF
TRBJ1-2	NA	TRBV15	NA	TGTGCCACCAGCAGAGCGGGCCCAAACTATGGCTACACCTTC	CATSRAGPNYGYTF
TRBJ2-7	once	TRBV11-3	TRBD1	TGTGCCAGCAGCTTTCGCGCAGGGGGCGACGAGCAGTACTTC	CASSFRAGGDEQYF
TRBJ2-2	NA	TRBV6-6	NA	TGTGCCCACAGGGAGGGAGAGAGGGAGCTGTTTTTT	CAHREGERELFF
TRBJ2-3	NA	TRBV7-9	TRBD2	TGTGCCAGCAGCCCGGAACTAGCGGCAGGCGCGACAGATACGCAGTATTTT	CASSPELAAGATDTQYF
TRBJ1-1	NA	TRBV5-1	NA	TGCGCCAGCAGCACGGAGGGGAACACTGAAGCTTTCTTT	CASSTEGNTEAFF
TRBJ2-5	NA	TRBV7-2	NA	TGTGCCAGCAGCTTAGACTCGAGGGGAGAGGAGACCCAGTACTTC	CASSLDSRGEETQYF
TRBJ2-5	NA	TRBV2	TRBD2	TGTGCCACCGTTCGGACTAGCGGGTATGAGACCCAGTACTTC	CATVRTSGYETQYF
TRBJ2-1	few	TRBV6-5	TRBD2	TGTGCCAGCAGAAGGACTAGCGGGATGAATGAGCAGTTCTTC	CASRRTSGMNEQFF
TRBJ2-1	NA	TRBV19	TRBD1	TGTGCCAGCCTCCCCGGGACAGGGCGCAATGAGCAGTTCTTC	CASLPGTGRNEQFF
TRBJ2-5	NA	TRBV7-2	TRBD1	TGTGCCAGCAGCTTACAGGGGGCGGGAGAGACCCAGTACTTC	CASSLQGAGETQYF
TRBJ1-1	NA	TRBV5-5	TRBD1	TGTGCCAGCAGCTCGACAGGGGCTAACACTGAAGCTTTCTTT	CASSSTGANTEAFF
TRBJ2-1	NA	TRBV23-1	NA	TGCGCCAGCAGTCAAACGGGATGCTACAATGAGCAGTTCTTC	CASSQTGCYNEQFF
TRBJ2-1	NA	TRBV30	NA	TGTGCCTGGAGTCTCTTGGATGAGCAGTTCTTC	CAWSLLDEQFF
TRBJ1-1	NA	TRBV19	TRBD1	TGTGCCAGTAGTAGCCGACAGGGGTCCACTGAAGCTTTCTTT	CASSSRQGSTEAFF
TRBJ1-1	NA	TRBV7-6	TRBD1	TGTGCCAGCAGCTTATCACAGGGGGCGATGAACACTGAAGCTTTCTTT	CASSLSQGAMNTEAFF
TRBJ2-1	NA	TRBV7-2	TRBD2	TGTGCCAGCAGCTTAGTAACTAGCGGATTCGGGGAGCAGTTCTTC	CASSLVTSGFGEQFF
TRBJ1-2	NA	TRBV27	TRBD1	TGTGCCAGCAGTTTTCAGGGGGCGGTTGGCTACACCTTC	CASSFQGAVGYTF
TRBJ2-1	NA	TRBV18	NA	TGTGCCAGCTCACCCCCGGTTGGGGGTCGGGAGCAGTTCTTC	CASSPPVGGREQFF